This T cell receptor beta chain stems from a study of shared clonotypes between healthy human individuals. The table came from immunoSEQ multiplex PCR; TCRdb's copy has only in-frame clones and leaves some out. The sample carries roughly 2 million clones, 85% to 95% recorded once. The clonotype originates from a man aged 18 to 30 in good health. Sequencing was performed on naive CD4+ T cells sorted from blood. Subset reported: CD45RA+ positively selected.

The CDR3 loop is CASSLDRGLGNTIYF. The CDR3 DNA reads as TGCGCCAGCAGCTTGGACAGGGGCCTCGGAAACACCATATATTTT. The chain employs TRBV5-1 and TRBJ1-3, with 7 bases lining up with TRBD1. Germline V CDR1 and CDR2: SGHRS, YFSETQ. Losses at the gene ends were 0 bases for V and 4 bases for J; bases not matched to a gene: 4. This CDR3 contains 15 residues.